The 22 T cell receptor beta chains presented below share a single source sample, sequenced in a study of post-analysis software for immune sequencing data. For these receptors, no antigen is known. Study-wide points: Five TRBV segments were significantly more frequent in patients than in controls. TRBV5-6, TRBV5-1 and TRBV20-1 were among these segments.

cDNA libraries for TCR beta contained unique molecular identifiers. TCRdb independently ran MiXCR on the PCR reads; one entry per CDR3 protein. The sample shows 170,000 or so distinct CDR3 sequences, approximately 30% of them seen only once. Material: blood. Receptor source: a girl between 10 and 17 years old with multiple sclerosis.

The chain recombines TRBV5-1 with TRBJ1-2; no clear D gene. V was shortened by 0 bases and J by 4 bases, with 13 bases between the two germline ends. The CDR3 runs to 15 residues. CDR1 is SGHRS, CDR2 YFSETQ, per germline. The CDR3 spells CASSLGGNQSYGYTF. The CDR3, as DNA: TGCGCCAGCAGCTTGGGCGGAAACCAGAGCTATGGCTACACCTTC.

There are a few counts of this clonotype. Since a much larger clone is just one base distant, this may be a read error. V is TRBV6-1 and J is TRBJ2-1; D is perhaps TRBD1 (6 bases). Per germline, CDR1 MNHNS and CDR2 SASEGT. The CDR3 is made up of 17 amino acids. Between the trimmed V and J ends, which lost 2 bases and 5 bases, there was a span of 19 bases. The CDR3 DNA reads TGTGCCAGCAGTGAATTCTTGAGGCAGGGGCCAAACAATGAGCAGTTCTTC. The encoded protein is CASSEFLRQGPNNEQFF.

This clonotype was observed a few times. The chain employs TRBV5-1 and TRBJ1-1; 8 nucleotides align to TRBD1. Looked up from germline, CDR1 is SGHRS and CDR2 is YFSETQ. J lost 5 bases, V lost 0 bases, and 6 bases had no gene match. The CDR3 length is 15 residues. The CDR3 DNA sequence: TGCGCCAGCAGCTTGGAGGTCAGGGGGCAAACTGAAGCTTTCTTT. Residues: CASSLEVRGQTEAFF. The full variable domain, completed using reference TRBV5-1 and TRBJ1-1, is KAGVTQTPRYLIKTRGQQVTLSCSPISGHRSVSWYQQTPGQGLQFLFEYFSETQRNKGNFPGRFSGRQFSNSRSEMNVSTLELGDSALYLCASSLEVRGQTEAFFGQGTRLTVV.

About this clonotype: This may be a read error: a much more frequent sequence differs by one nucleotide. The chain has TRBV4-1 and TRBJ2-7; 12 bases align to TRBD2. CDR1 MGHRA and CDR2 YSYEKL come from the germline V gene. CDR3 length equals 17 residues. CDR3 sequence reads: CANSQVTSGSFAYEQYF. The CDR3, as DNA: TGCGCCAACAGCCAAGTGACTAGCGGGAGCTTTGCCTACGAGCAGTACTTC.

This rearrangement joins TRBV5-1 to TRBJ2-1; tentative D call: TRBD1 (6 bases). Trimming removed 4 bases at V and 7 bases at J, with 15 bases between. This CDR3 has 14 amino acids. Looked up from germline, CDR1 is SGHRS and CDR2 is YFSETQ. CDR3 DNA sequence: TGCGCCAGCAGCGGGGGCAGGTCGCGGAATGAGCAGTTCTTC. It specifies CASSGGRSRNEQFF.

This clonotype has ten or more counts. V gene TRBV6-5 combines with J gene TRBJ2-1, with TRBD1 matching over 7 bases. Trimming removed 8 bases from V and 1 base from J; junction bases left unmatched: 8. The CDR3 extends over 15 amino acids. Germline-derived CDR1 and CDR2 are MNHEY and SVGAGI. The CDR3 loop reads CASGDRAESYNEQFF. CDR3 sequence (DNA): TGTGCCAGCGGCGACAGGGCAGAATCCTACAATGAGCAGTTCTTC.

This clonotype was seen repeatedly, ten times or more. This chain joins TRBV29-1 and TRBJ2-1, with 14 bases lining up with TRBD2. The CDR3 covers 14 residues. CDR1 and CDR2 (germline): SQVTM, ANQGSEA. The V segment lost 8 bases and the J segment 8 bases; nucleotides outside the gene matches: 8. CDR3 coding DNA: TGCAGCACCCGAGGGACTAGCGGGAGTTATGAGCAGTTCTTC. Its protein is CSTRGTSGSYEQFF.

This clonotype was recorded at least ten times. The J gene is TRBJ2-7, the V gene TRBV25-1; D unresolved. V gave up 8 bases and J gave up 2 bases, with 7 bases separating them. CDR3 length: 11 amino acids. Looked up from germline, CDR1 is MGHDK and CDR2 is SYGVNS. CDR3 protein: CASSATYEQYF. The CDR3 region has the DNA TGTGCCAGCTCTGCCACCTACGAGCAGTACTTC.

This clonotype has at least ten counts. In nucleotides, the CDR3 is TGTGCCACAGCGGGTAGCGGGAGTCGGGGGGACATTCAGTACTTC. Its protein is CATAGSGSRGDIQYF. This chain connects TRBV12-3 or TRBV12-4 to TRBJ2-4; TRBD2 matches 9 bases. There are 15 residues in the CDR3. With 10 bases clipped from V and 8 bases from J, the junction kept 15 bases outside the gene matches.

This clonotype was seen only a few times. A much larger clone lies a single base off, so this may be a read error. The genes are TRBV6-6 and TRBJ2-7; perhaps TRBD2 as D (6 bases). This CDR3 comprises 14 residues. The germline V gene has CDR1 MNHNY and CDR2 SVGAGI (reference sequence). V was clipped by 5 bases and J by 7 bases, with 18 bases between them. The CDR3 nucleotides read TGTGCCAGCAGTCTAGCGACATCCTACAATGAGCAGTACTTC. Protein product: CASSLATSYNEQYF.

This clonotype was recorded once. Just one base apart from a much larger clone, this may be a read error. The J gene is TRBJ2-3, the V gene TRBV27; a possible D gene is TRBD1 (7 bases). The CDR3 contains 17 residues. Trimming left V 1 base short and J 4 bases short, with 18 bases between. CDR1 MNHEY and CDR2 SMNVEV come from the germline V gene (reference sequence). The CDR3 sequence: CASSLFAGGIGADTQYF. The CDR3 DNA follows: TGTGCCAGCAGTTTATTCGCAGGGGGGATCGGCGCAGATACGCAGTATTTT.

As concerns this clonotype: A much bigger clone sits one base away, suggesting this may be a read error. The chain joins TRBV9 to TRBJ1-2; D gene ambiguous. Trimming shortened V by 3 bases and J by 1 base, and 16 bases separated the two germline ends. This CDR3 spans 16 amino acids. Germline V gives CDR1 SGDLS, CDR2 YYNGEE. The DNA for the CDR3 is TGTGCCAGCAGCGCCGCTCGGGTAGGGTTTAACTATGGCTACACCTTC. The encoded protein is CASSAARVGFNYGYTF.

About this clonotype itself: A much larger clone lies one base from this, so it may be a read error. The chain couples TRBV28 to TRBJ1-2; maybe TRBD1 (5 bases). This CDR3 is built from 14 residues. CDR1 and CDR2 (germline): MDHEN, SYDVKM. DNA of the CDR3: TGTGCCAGCAGTTCCCCCGGGACGGATTATGGCTACGCCTTC. Protein product: CASSSPGTDYGYAF.

A remark on this clonotype: This may stem from a read error, because a much larger clone lies one nucleotide away. The chain recombines TRBV12-3 or TRBV12-4 with TRBJ2-3, with 7 bases lining up with TRBD1. The CDR3 has 15 amino acids. The CDR3 nucleotides are TGTGCCAGCAGTTTTTGGGGACAGAGCACAGATACGGAGTATTTT. Protein sequence: CASSFWGQSTDTEYF.

Note on this clonotype: Since a much larger clone is just one base distant, this may be a read error. The chain combines TRBV7-7 with TRBJ2-7; 10 positions match TRBD1. The germline V gene encodes CDR1 SSHAT and CDR2 FNYEAQ (reference sequence). This CDR3 is 14 amino acids long. The CDR3 coding sequence is TGTGCTAGCAACTTTCGGGACAGGGGATACGAGCAGTACTTC. Its protein is CASNFRDRGYEQYF.

On this clonotype: The junction does not match germline at one end; this may be a read error. The CDR3 nucleotides read TGTGCCAGTAGCCGGACACAGGAATACACTAAAGCTTTCTTT. Its translation is CASSRTQEYTKAFF. The rearrangement uses TRBV19 and TRBJ1-1; the D gene is possibly TRBD1 (5 bases). CDR3 length: 14 amino acids. From germline, CDR1 is LNHDA and CDR2 SQIVND (reference sequence). Drawing the rest from reference TRBV19 and TRBJ1-1, the complete variable domain is DGGITQSPKYLFRKEGQNVTLSCEQNLNHDAMYWYRQDPGQGLRLIYYSQIVNDFQKGDIAEGYSVSREKKESFPLTVTSAQKNPTAFYLCASSRTQEYTKAFFGQGTRLTVV.

Many counts were recorded for this clonotype. The genes are TRBV18 and TRBJ2-7, with TRBD1 matching 7 bases. V shed 3 bases and J 4 bases; nucleotides not matched to a gene: 6. Germline CDR1 KGHSH, CDR2 LQKENI. The length of the CDR3 is 14 residues. The CDR3 region is CASSPATGRYEQYF. Here the CDR3 DNA reads TGTGCCAGCTCACCTGCGACAGGGCGGTACGAGCAGTACTTC. Combining the CDR3 with reference TRBV18 and TRBJ2-7 gives the whole variable domain NAGVMQNPRHLVRRRGQEARLRCSPMKGHSHVYWYRQLPEEGLKFMVYLQKENIIDESGMPKERFSAEFPKEGPSILRIQQVVRGDSAAYFCASSPATGRYEQYFGPGTRLTVT.

The chain combines TRBV20-1 with TRBJ2-3; 7 bases map to TRBD1. The V gene's germline CDR1 is DFQATT and CDR2 SNEGSKA (reference sequence). V trimming: 4 bases; J trimming: 3 bases; junction bases outside the gene matches: 4. The length of the CDR3 is 13 residues. The CDR3 loop reads CSANLQGTDTQYF. The CDR3, as DNA: TGCAGTGCTAATCTACAGGGGACAGATACGCAGTATTTT.

The V gene is TRBV28, the J gene TRBJ1-5, with D unresolved. The CDR3 loop spans 17 amino acids. The germline gives CDR1 MDHEN, CDR2 SYDVKM. Trimming removed 5 bases at V and 3 bases at J, with 20 bases between. The CDR3 sequence: CASSRYHLRETNQPQHF. The CDR3 bases are TGTGCCAGCAGTCGGTACCATCTGCGAGAAACCAATCAGCCCCAGCATTTT.

This clonotype has more than one count but fewer than ten. The rearrangement uses TRBV4-1 and TRBJ2-7, with D maybe TRBD2 (5 bases). With 1 base removed from V and 8 bases from J, the gap between germline ends came to 18 bases. CDR3 size: 15 residues. In germline, CDR1 is MGHRA, CDR2 YSYEKL. CDR3 sequence reads: CASSQGKEDSIKQYF. DNA for the CDR3: TGCGCCAGCAGCCAAGGCAAGGAGGACTCTATTAAGCAGTACTTC.

This clonotype has at least ten counts. V and J are TRBV7-2 and TRBJ2-1; the D gene is possibly TRBD1 (6 bases). From germline, CDR1 is SGHTA and CDR2 FQGNSA. Deletions cut 1 base from V and 4 bases from J, with 14 bases between. CDR3 size: 16 residues. CDR3 region: CASSLGGGIGYNEQFF. The CDR3 coding sequence is TGTGCCAGCAGCTTAGGAGGGGGAATAGGGTACAATGAGCAGTTCTTC.

The table lists this clonotype with many counts. This sequence joins TRBV5-1 and TRBJ2-7; 8 nucleotides line up with TRBD2. Germline V gives CDR1 SGHRS, CDR2 YFSETQ. J gave up 2 bases and V 2 bases, and 3 bases lay outside the gene matches. The CDR3 runs 14 residues. The CDR3 region is CASSLAGATYEQYF. For the CDR3, the DNA is TGCGCCAGCAGCTTAGCGGGAGCAACCTACGAGCAGTACTTC.